The entry below gives a single T cell receptor (beta chain) sequence along with its context. Within the sample, other DNA sequences also encode this same CDR3. This record belongs to a study of cytomegalovirus exposure and HLA in healthy donors. Germline CDR1 and CDR2: SGHRS and YFSETQ. Between the trimmed V and J ends, which lost 4 bases and 3 bases, there was a span of 5 bases. CDR3 length: 11 residues. This PCR relied on a set of 60 Vbeta primers and 13 Jbeta primers. Here immunoSEQ multiplex PCR was the method, and the copy in TCRdb shows in-frame clones only, minus some. Altogether 50,000 to 70,000 clones are present, approximately 60% being singletons, with the ten largest covering approximately 2.6%. Each of the donors was a healthy bone marrow donor.

The specimen sequenced was PBMCs. The origin of this receptor is a man between 25 and 39 years old in good health and CMV-seronegative. The chain has TRBV5-1 and TRBJ2-7; no clear D. This CDR3 reads CASSPGYEQYF. The CDR3 DNA sequence: TGCGCCAGCAGCCCAGGCTACGAGCAGTACTTC.